Listed below are T cell receptor beta chains from one sample, sequenced in a study of T-cell memory formation after mild COVID-19. TCRdb processed the 5' RACE reads anew with MiXCR; each CDR3 protein has one entry. Of approximately 290,000 distinct CDR3 sequences in the sample, about 16% were seen once. The sequenced sample was PBMCs or a T cell subset sorted from them (not recorded which). The receptors shown here come from a young man who had mild COVID-19 (a few samples of this study predate the infection). Cell type and time point are not known. The CDR3 runs from the conserved cysteine through the conserved F or W. D genes are given only for firm matches. Clone size, where shown, is once, few, many, or a class for clones that have expanded.

abundance	d_gene	v_gene	j_gene	CDR3aa	CDR3nt
-	TRBD1	TRBV12-3/TRBV12-4	TRBJ1-5	CASSFGTGASQPQHF	TGTGCCAGCAGTTTTGGGACAGGGGCTTCCCAGCCCCAGCATTTT
few	TRBD1	TRBV11-3	TRBJ1-2	CASSARDSDYGYTF	TGTGCCAGCAGCGCCCGGGACAGTGACTATGGCTACACCTTC
few	-	TRBV7-2	TRBJ2-2	CASSPLGAGELFF	TGTGCCAGCAGCCCCCTAGGGGCCGGGGAGCTGTTTTTT
-	-	TRBV15	TRBJ2-3	CATSRETGGQDTQYF	TGTGCCACCAGCAGAGAAACGGGGGGACAGGATACGCAGTATTTT
many	-	TRBV28	TRBJ1-2	CASEDRNYGYTF	TGTGCCAGCGAAGACAGGAACTATGGCTACACCTTC
many	TRBD2	TRBV4-2	TRBJ2-1	CASSQASGSSYNEQFF	TGTGCCAGCAGCCAAGCTAGCGGGAGTTCCTACAATGAGCAGTTCTTC
few	-	TRBV6-2/TRBV6-3	TRBJ2-1	CASSYSGQGEQFF	TGTGCCAGCAGTTACTCAGGGCAGGGTGAGCAGTTCTTC
few	-	TRBV4-3	TRBJ1-4	CASSQPLNEKLFF	TGCGCCAGCAGCCAGCCACTTAATGAAAAACTGTTTTTT
many	-	TRBV7-9	TRBJ1-1	CASSLRGVSVGEAFF	TGTGCCAGCAGCTTAAGGGGGGTATCGGTTGGCGAAGCTTTCTTT
few	-	TRBV5-1	TRBJ2-3	CASSSEAVDTQYF	TGCGCCAGCAGCTCCGAAGCCGTGGATACGCAGTATTTT
few	TRBD1	TRBV6-2/TRBV6-3	TRBJ1-5	CASIGQGLVQPQHF	TGTGCCAGCATCGGACAGGGTTTGGTTCAGCCCCAGCATTTT
few	-	TRBV7-9	TRBJ2-3	CASSFQFGGPSTDTQYF	TGTGCCAGCAGCTTCCAGTTTGGCGGACCTAGCACAGATACGCAGTATTTT
few	-	TRBV5-1	TRBJ1-4	CASSLRPNEKLFF	TGCGCCAGCAGCTTAAGGCCCAATGAAAAACTGTTTTTT
few	TRBD1	TRBV27	TRBJ2-5	CASSAGTGGMETQYF	TGTGCCAGCAGCGCCGGGACAGGGGGGATGGAGACCCAGTACTTC
few	TRBD2	TRBV9	TRBJ2-1	CASSASGGFLGNEQFF	TGTGCCAGCAGCGCTAGCGGGGGGTTCCTTGGGAATGAGCAGTTCTTC
-	-	TRBV20-1	TRBJ1-1	CRIPDPTEAFF	TGCAGAATACCAGATCCCACTGAAGCTTTCTTT
-	TRBD1	TRBV7-3	TRBJ1-2	CASSYGDRATNYGYTF	TGTGCCAGCAGCTATGGGGACAGGGCTACTAACTATGGCTACACCTTC
-	TRBD1	TRBV27	TRBJ2-4	CASSPGQGMNIQYF	TGTGCCAGCAGCCCCGGACAGGGGATGAACATTCAGTACTTC
-	-	TRBV5-1	TRBJ1-6	CASSTQRTDGSPLHF	TGCGCCAGCAGCACCCAAAGGACCGACGGGTCACCCCTCCACTTT
-	-	TRBV5-1	TRBJ1-3	CASSNRTASGNTIYF	TGCGCCAGCAGCAACCGGACAGCCTCTGGAAACACCATATATTTT
many	-	TRBV12-3/TRBV12-4	TRBJ1-2	CASSWGDNHGYTF	TGTGCCAGCAGTTGGGGGGACAACCATGGCTACACCTTC
many	TRBD2	TRBV3-1	TRBJ2-1	CASEWGSGGGNEQFF	TGTGCCAGCGAATGGGGTAGCGGGGGAGGAAATGAGCAGTTCTTC
-	-	TRBV7-2	TRBJ2-7	CASSSTRDTLPYEQYF	TGTGCCAGCAGCTCTACTCGGGACACCTTACCCTACGAGCAGTACTTC
-	-	TRBV4-3	TRBJ1-1	CASSRSRHHNTEAFF	TGCGCCAGCAGCCGAAGTAGGCACCACAACACTGAAGCTTTCTTT
few	-	TRBV12-3/TRBV12-4	TRBJ1-5	CASNGQSNQPQHF	TGTGCCAGCAACGGACAAAGCAATCAGCCCCAGCATTTT
many	TRBD2	TRBV19	TRBJ2-3	CASSRLAGGLTDTQYF	TGTGCCAGTAGTCGACTAGCGGGGGGCCTCACAGATACGCAGTATTTT
few	-	TRBV7-2	TRBJ2-4	CASSLGSPKNIQYF	TGTGCCAGCAGCTTAGGATCCCCCAAAAACATTCAGTACTTC
many	-	TRBV4-1	TRBJ2-3	CATTGDGYFSTDTQYF	TGCGCCACCACCGGGGACGGGTACTTCAGCACAGATACGCAGTATTTT
many	TRBD1	TRBV12-5	TRBJ1-2	CASALRTGQTNYGYTF	TGTGCTAGTGCCCTCCGGACGGGACAGACTAACTATGGCTACACCTTC
few	-	TRBV9	TRBJ1-5	CASSVGGRKNQPQHF	TGTGCCAGCAGCGTTGGAGGCCGGAAGAATCAGCCCCAGCATTTT
few	-	TRBV3-2	TRBJ1-4	CASSHGSRGNEKLFF	TGTGCCAGCAGCCATGGGAGTCGGGGTAATGAAAAACTGTTTTTT
-	-	TRBV29-1	TRBJ1-2	CSVPDPGSYGYTF	TGCAGCGTTCCGGATCCGGGAAGCTATGGCTACACCTTC
-	-	TRBV20-1	TRBJ1-1	CSARVVGSGTEAFF	TGCAGTGCTAGAGTAGTGGGGTCGGGAACTGAAGCTTTCTTT
few	-	TRBV4-1	TRBJ1-5	CASSQREDSSNQPQHF	TGCGCCAGCAGCCAAAGGGAGGACTCGAGCAATCAGCCCCAGCATTTT
-	TRBD2	TRBV9	TRBJ2-5	CASSVGLAGGQETQYF	TGTGCCAGCAGCGTAGGGCTAGCGGGGGGGCAAGAGACCCAGTACTTC
-	-	TRBV15	TRBJ2-2	CATSRRHIRTGELFF	TGTGCCACCAGCAGAAGACACATTCGGACCGGGGAGCTGTTTTTT
-	TRBD2	TRBV24-1	TRBJ2-3	CATSGISGGTDTQYF	TGTGCCACCAGTGGAATTAGCGGGGGCACAGATACGCAGTATTTT
few	-	TRBV4-3	TRBJ2-5	CASSRLRKGGEVETQYF	TGCGCCAGCAGCCGGCTACGTAAGGGGGGGGAGGTTGAGACCCAGTACTTC
-	-	TRBV12-3/TRBV12-4	TRBJ2-6	CASSPWGSSGANVLTF	TGTGCCAGCAGTCCTTGGGGGAGCTCTGGGGCCAACGTCCTGACTTTC
-	TRBD1	TRBV9	TRBJ2-7	CASSATGVSPYEQYF	TGTGCCAGCAGCGCAACAGGGGTCTCCCCCTACGAGCAGTACTTC
-	TRBD1	TRBV2	TRBJ1-2	CASSEDRSSGGYTF	TGTGCCAGCAGTGAGGACAGGTCTTCGGGTGGCTACACCTTC
-	TRBD1	TRBV20-1	TRBJ2-7	CSARGTGEVSYEQYF	TGCAGTGCTAGAGGGACAGGGGAAGTTTCCTACGAGCAGTACTTC
-	-	TRBV6-5	TRBJ1-5	CASSYVDFQPQHF	TGTGCCAGCAGTTATGTGGACTTTCAGCCCCAGCATTTT
-	TRBD1	TRBV5-1	TRBJ1-5	CASGGDGGQLSHQPQHF	TGCGCCAGCGGGGGGGATGGGGGACAGCTATCCCATCAGCCCCAGCATTTT
-	-	TRBV19	TRBJ1-6	CASSIQVANSPLHF	TGTGCCAGTAGTATCCAGGTGGCAAATTCACCCCTCCACTTT
few	TRBD2	TRBV6-1	TRBJ2-5	CASTRLAGEIWETQYF	TGTGCCAGCACTCGCCTAGCGGGGGAGATTTGGGAGACCCAGTACTTC
-	-	TRBV20-1	TRBJ2-1	CSAPVTLSNEQFF	TGCAGTGCGCCCGTTACCCTGTCCAATGAGCAGTTCTTC
few	-	TRBV12-3/TRBV12-4	TRBJ2-4	CASSLRDIQYF	TGTGCCAGCAGTTTAAGGGACATTCAGTACTTC